A single sample is the source of the 8 T cell receptor beta chains below, sequenced in a study of T-cell memory formation after mild COVID-19. TCRdb recomputed calls from the 5' RACE reads with MiXCR, one row per CDR3 protein. The sample lists over 300,000 distinct CDR3 sequences; 20% to 25% were seen once. The specimen sequenced was PBMCs or a T cell subset sorted from them (not recorded which). These TCRs come from a young man who had mild COVID-19 (a few samples of this study predate the infection). Cell type and time point are not known.

This clonotype was detected many times. V gene TRBV7-2 combines with J gene TRBJ2-5; D not certain. The CDR3 consists of 11 residues. Germline CDR1 reads SGHTA; CDR2 reads FQGNSA. The V end was cut by 4 bases, the J end by 5 bases, with 5 bases between. DNA for the CDR3: TGTGCCAGCAGCTCCTGGGAGACCCAGTACTTC. Translation: CASSSWETQYF.

There are a few counts of this clonotype. V gene TRBV11-2 combines with J gene TRBJ1-1, with D possibly being TRBD1 (6 bases). Germline V gene sequence: CDR1 SGHAT, CDR2 FQNNGV. V was cut by 7 bases and J by 1 base, with 16 bases left in between. The CDR3 totals 15 residues. The CDR3 coding sequence is TGTGCCAGCAAAGGAATCAGGGGTAAGAACACTGAAGCTTTCTTT. It yields the protein CASKGIRGKNTEAFF.

This clonotype was recorded at least ten times. V and J are TRBV11-2 and TRBJ2-1; D gene unclear. V dropped 3 bases and J dropped 0 bases, with 3 bases sitting between them. The CDR3 covers 13 residues. The germline gives CDR1 SGHAT, CDR2 FQNNGV. CDR3 residues: CASSFSSYNEQFF. CDR3 in DNA: TGTGCCAGCAGCTTCAGCTCCTACAATGAGCAGTTCTTC. Drawing the rest from reference TRBV11-2 and TRBJ2-1, the complete variable domain is EAGVAQSPRYKIIEKRQSVAFWCNPISGHATLYWYQQILGQGPKLLIQFQNNGVVDDSQLPKDRFSAERLKGVDSTLKIQPAKLEDSAVYLCASSFSSYNEQFFGPGTRLTVL.

This clonotype appeared a few times. V usage is TRBV7-9 and J usage is TRBJ2-5, with D perhaps matching TRBD2 (6 bases). Looked up from germline, CDR1 is SEHNR and CDR2 is FQNEAQ (reference sequence). V was cut by 8 bases and J by 4 bases, with 20 bases left in between. The CDR3 covers 15 residues. For the CDR3, the DNA is TGTGCCAGCGGGTCGGGAAGTGGCGGGGTAGAGACCCAGTACTTC. This encodes CASGSGSGGVETQYF.

This clonotype was observed many times. The rearrangement joins TRBV3-1 to TRBJ2-2; D may be TRBD1 or TRBD2 (5 bases each). V shed 4 bases and J shed 8 bases, with 8 bases lying between them. Per germline, CDR1 LGHDT and CDR2 YNNKEL (reference sequence). The CDR3 runs 12 residues. CDR3 loop: CASSPGRGELFF. The CDR3 bases are TGTGCCAGCAGCCCGGGACGTGGGGAGCTGTTTTTT.

This clonotype was recorded a few times. This rearrangement joins TRBV20-1 to TRBJ2-5; 9 positions match TRBD2. The CDR3 runs 16 residues. Germline CDR1 reads DFQATT; CDR2 reads SNEGSKA (reference sequence). V trimming: 2 bases; J trimming: 4 bases; junction bases outside the gene matches: 11. CDR3 region: CSARLSPGLAVETQYF. The CDR3 coding sequence is TGCAGTGCTAGACTTTCGCCGGGACTAGCAGTAGAGACCCAGTACTTC.

The table lists this clonotype with many counts. The rearrangement joins TRBV5-6 to TRBJ1-1; no clear D. CDR1 is SGHDT, CDR2 YYEEEE, per germline. V was cut by 2 bases and J by 1 base, with 6 bases left in between. CDR3 length: 13 residues. This chain's CDR3 is CASSLRPNTEAFF. In nucleotides, the CDR3 is TGTGCCAGCAGCTTAAGGCCGAACACTGAAGCTTTCTTT.

The chain links TRBV10-1 to TRBJ2-7; 9 bases match TRBD1. CDR1 and CDR2 from the germline V gene are WNHNN and SYGVQD (reference sequence). V gave up 6 bases and J gave up 7 bases; unmatched junction bases: 7. The CDR3 is 13 amino acids. The CDR3 nucleotides are TGCGCCAGCAGCCGGGGGACAGGGTTGGAGCAGTACTTC. This gives the protein CASSRGTGLEQYF.